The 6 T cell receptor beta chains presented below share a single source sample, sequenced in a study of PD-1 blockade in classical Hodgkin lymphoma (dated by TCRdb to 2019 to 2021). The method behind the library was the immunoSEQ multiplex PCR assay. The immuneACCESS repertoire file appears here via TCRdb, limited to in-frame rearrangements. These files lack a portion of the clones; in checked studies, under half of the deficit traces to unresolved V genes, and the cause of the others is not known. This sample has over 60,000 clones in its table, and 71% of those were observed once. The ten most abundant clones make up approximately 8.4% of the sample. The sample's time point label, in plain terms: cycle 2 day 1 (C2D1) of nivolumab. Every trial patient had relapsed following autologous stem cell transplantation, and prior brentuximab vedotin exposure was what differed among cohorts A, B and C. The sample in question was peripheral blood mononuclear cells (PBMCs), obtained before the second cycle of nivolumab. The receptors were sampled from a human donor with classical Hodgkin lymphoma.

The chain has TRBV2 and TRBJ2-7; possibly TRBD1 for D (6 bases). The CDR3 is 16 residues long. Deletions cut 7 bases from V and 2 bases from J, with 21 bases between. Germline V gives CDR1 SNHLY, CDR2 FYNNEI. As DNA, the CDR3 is TGTGCCAGCACCATAATGGGGGCAGGAGCTACCTACGAGCAGTACTTC. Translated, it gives CASTIMGAGATYEQYF.

DNA for the CDR3: TGTGCCAGCTGGACAGCTGGTAATGAGCAGTTCTTC. The encoded protein is CASWTAGNEQFF. The rearrangement uses TRBV6-6 and TRBJ2-1; TRBD1 is a possible D gene (6 bases). Germline loops: CDR1 MNHNY, CDR2 SVGAGI (reference sequence). Trimming took off 8 bases at V and 7 bases at J, with 12 bases between the two ends. The length of the CDR3 is 12 residues.

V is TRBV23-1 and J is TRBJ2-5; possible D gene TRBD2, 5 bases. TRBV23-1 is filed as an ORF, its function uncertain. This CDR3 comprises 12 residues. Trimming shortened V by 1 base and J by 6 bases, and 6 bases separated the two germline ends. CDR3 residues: CASSQWRKTQYF. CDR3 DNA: TGCGCCAGCAGTCAATGGAGGAAGACCCAGTACTTC.

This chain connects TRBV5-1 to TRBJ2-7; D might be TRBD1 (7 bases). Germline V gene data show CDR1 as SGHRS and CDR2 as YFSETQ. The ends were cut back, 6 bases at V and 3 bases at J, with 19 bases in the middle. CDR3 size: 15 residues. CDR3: CASNPQGGPGYEQYF. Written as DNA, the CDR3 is TGCGCCAGCAATCCGCAGGGGGGCCCCGGCTACGAGCAGTACTTC.

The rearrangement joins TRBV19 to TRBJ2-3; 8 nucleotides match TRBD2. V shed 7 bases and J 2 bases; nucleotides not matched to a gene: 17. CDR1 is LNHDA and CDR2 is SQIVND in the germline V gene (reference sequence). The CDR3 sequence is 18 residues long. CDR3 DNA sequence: TGTGCCAGTAAAGCCCACAGTAGCCAGCGGGGGCCCACAGATACGCAGTATTTT. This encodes CASKAHSSQRGPTDTQYF.

The CDR3 DNA reads as TGTGCCAGCAGCCCCGTAAGGCCGGAAGACATTCAGTACTTC. Residues: CASSPVRPEDIQYF. The genes are TRBV7-9 and TRBJ2-4; no definite D call. V shed 5 bases and J shed 8 bases, with 16 bases lying between them. The CDR3 loop spans 14 amino acids. Germline-derived CDR1 and CDR2 are SEHNR and FQNEAQ (reference sequence).